Listed here are 28 T cell receptor beta chains from one sample, sequenced in a study of cytomegalovirus exposure and HLA in healthy donors. Produced via immunoSEQ multiplex PCR; TCRdb's table is partial and in-frame only. The table has approximately 56,000 clones, around nine tenths seen once. Sequenced input: PBMCs. These receptors all come from a man aged 18 to 30 in good health and CMV-seronegative.

The genes are TRBV7-9 and TRBJ2-3; 10 positions match TRBD2. Trimming at V came to 5 bases and at J to 2 bases, leaving 7 bases not matched to a gene. The germline V gene has CDR1 SEHNR and CDR2 FQNEAQ (reference sequence). The CDR3 has 16 amino acids. The CDR3 bases are TGTGCCAGCAGCCCGCCCGGGACTAGCGACACAGATACGCAGTATTTT. It yields the protein CASSPPGTSDTDTQYF. The full variable domain, with the rest looked up from reference TRBV7-9 and TRBJ2-3, is DTGVSQNPRHKITKRGQNVTFRCDPISEHNRLYWYRQTLGQGPEFLTYFQNEAQLEKSRLLSDRFSAERPKGSFSTLEIQRTEQGDSAMYLCASSPPGTSDTDTQYFGPGTRLTVL.

This clone was seen just once. This chain joins TRBV7-2 and TRBJ1-2; maybe TRBD1 (5 bases). Germline lookup yields CDR1 SGHTA and CDR2 FQGNSA. Trimming left V 1 base short and J 1 base short, with 16 bases between. The length of the CDR3 is 17 residues. CDR3 nucleotide sequence: TGTGCCAGCAGCTTAGAGAGAATAGACAGACGTAACTATGGCTACACCTTC. Translation: CASSLERIDRRNYGYTF.

The V gene is TRBV4-1, the J gene TRBJ2-1; 9 nucleotides line up with TRBD2. The CDR3 extends over 17 amino acids. Germline assignment: CDR1 MGHRA and CDR2 YSYEKL. Losses at the gene ends were 4 bases for V and 3 bases for J; bases not matched to a gene: 10. The CDR3 coding sequence is TGCGCCAGCAGCCCAGTGCAAAGCGGGAGGAACTACAATGAGCAGTTCTTC. It yields the protein CASSPVQSGRNYNEQFF.

Written as DNA, the CDR3 is TGTGCCAGTAGTATACTAGCGGGAGGGAGATCGTCCTACAATGAGCAGTTCTTC. Residues: CASSILAGGRSSYNEQFF. J is TRBJ2-1 and V is TRBV19; 12 bases map to TRBD2. CDR3 length equals 18 residues. J lost 1 base, V lost 2 bases, and 6 bases had no gene match. Germline CDR1 reads LNHDA; CDR2 reads SQIVND (reference sequence). Full variable domain (remainder filled in from reference TRBV19 and TRBJ2-1): DGGITQSPKYLFRKEGQNVTLSCEQNLNHDAMYWYRQDPGQGLRLIYYSQIVNDFQKGDIAEGYSVSREKKESFPLTVTSAQKNPTAFYLCASSILAGGRSSYNEQFFGPGTRLTVL.

The V call is TRBV15, the J call TRBJ1-1; D gene unclear. V lost 0 bases and J 4 bases, leaving 9 bases between the germline ends. This CDR3 has 14 residues. CDR1 is LNHNV, CDR2 YYDKDF, per germline (reference sequence). CDR3 nucleotides: TGTGCCACCAGCAGAGACAGGAGGGCCACTGAAGCTTTCTTT. It encodes CATSRDRRATEAFF.

The chain uses TRBV4-3 and TRBJ2-7; 7 bases are a match to TRBD2. V was pared by 0 bases and J by 4 bases, with 6 bases of the junction left unmatched. The CDR3 contains 15 residues. Germline-derived CDR1 and CDR2 are LGHNA and YSLEER. CDR3 protein: CASSQDPSGIYEQYF. DNA for the CDR3: TGCGCCAGCAGCCAAGATCCCAGCGGGATTTACGAGCAGTACTTC.

The rearrangement links TRBV4-2 to TRBJ1-2; tentatively, D is TRBD1 (6 bases). This CDR3 has 15 amino acids. V was trimmed by 0 bases and J by 5 bases, leaving 13 bases between them. The germline V gene has CDR1 LGHNA and CDR2 YNFKEQ. The CDR3 DNA sequence: TGTGCCAGCAGCCAAGAGGCGGCAGGGGCGTATGGCTACACCTTC. Translating gives CASSQEAAGAYGYTF.

This clone was seen a single time. V gene TRBV18 combines with J gene TRBJ1-1; 9 bases map to TRBD1. The germline V gene has CDR1 KGHSH and CDR2 LQKENI. The CDR3 runs 14 residues. The V segment lost 6 bases and the J segment 0 bases; nucleotides outside the gene matches: 2. CDR3 region: CASSRDRVNTEAFF. CDR3 DNA sequence: TGTGCCAGCTCTCGGGACAGGGTGAACACTGAAGCTTTCTTT.

The chain is built from TRBV6-4 and TRBJ1-4, with 11 bases identical to TRBD1. The CDR3 runs to 15 residues. V lost 0 bases, J lost 8 bases, and 2 bases stayed unmatched. Germline V CDR1 and CDR2: MRHNA, SNTAGT. The CDR3 nucleotides are TGTGCCAGCAGTGACTCCGGGACAGGGGGAGAAAAACTGTTTTTT. Translating gives CASSDSGTGGEKLFF.

The V call is TRBV25-1, the J call TRBJ2-4, with 7 bases fitting TRBD1. The CDR3 runs 14 residues. J gave up 8 bases and V 2 bases, and 6 bases lay outside the gene matches. Germline-derived CDR1 and CDR2 are MGHDK and SYGVNS. This CDR3 is CASSEADRMDIQYF. The DNA for the CDR3 is TGTGCCAGCAGTGAAGCGGACAGGATGGACATTCAGTACTTC.

The gene calls are TRBV19 and TRBJ2-7, with 10 nucleotides matching TRBD2. CDR1 is LNHDA and CDR2 is SQIVND in the germline V gene (reference sequence). CDR3 length: 16 amino acids. V was pared by 4 bases and J by 4 bases, with 10 bases of the junction left unmatched. The chain's CDR3 is CASSTSPAGGAYEQYF. The CDR3 region has the DNA TGTGCCAGTAGTACCAGTCCAGCGGGAGGGGCGTACGAGCAGTACTTC.

The rearrangement joins TRBV5-1 to TRBJ2-7, with TRBD2 matching 13 bases. V shed 6 bases, J shed 7 bases, and the junction held 10 bases outside the gene matches. Germline V CDR1 and CDR2: SGHRS, YFSETQ. There are 15 residues in the CDR3. The CDR3 sequence is CASIPGTSGTSEQYF. The CDR3 region has the DNA TGCGCCAGCATCCCCGGGACTAGCGGGACCTCTGAGCAGTACTTC.

This chain joins TRBV19 and TRBJ2-5; D may be TRBD2 (6 bases). CDR1 is LNHDA and CDR2 is SQIVND in the germline V gene (reference sequence). V was pared by 4 bases and J by 5 bases, with 14 bases between. The CDR3 covers 14 residues. The CDR3 spells CASSNGGVMETQYF. The CDR3 region has the DNA TGTGCCAGTAGTAACGGGGGAGTGATGGAGACCCAGTACTTC.

CDR3 protein: CAIARGGADTQYF. The CDR3 nucleotides are TGTGCCATCGCCCGGGGGGGCGCAGATACGCAGTATTTT. The rearrangement joins TRBV6-5 to TRBJ2-3; 8 bases line up with TRBD2. CDR1 MNHEY and CDR2 SVGAGI come from the germline V gene. The CDR3 loop spans 13 amino acids. V shed 10 bases and J 4 bases; nucleotides not matched to a gene: 7.

The J gene is TRBJ1-2, the V gene TRBV7-6; D is unresolved. Germline V gives CDR1 SGHVS, CDR2 FNYEAQ. The CDR3 spans 14 residues. Trimming took off 7 bases at V and 4 bases at J, with 16 bases between the two ends. The CDR3 loop is CASTPIHAGYGYTF. The CDR3 nucleotides are TGTGCCAGCACTCCGATACACGCGGGCTATGGCTACACCTTC.

Comments on this clone: Its ends do not fully match the called genes, so a read error is possible. This specimen includes other DNA sequences encoding the same CDR3. The J gene is TRBJ1-5, the V gene TRBV6-5; maybe TRBD1 (6 bases). The germline V gene has CDR1 MNHEY and CDR2 SVGAGI. The CDR3 extends over 15 amino acids. The CDR3 protein is CASSYSKGVRQPQHF. The DNA of the CDR3 is TGTGCCAGTAGTTACTCGAAGGGGGTTCGGCAGCCCCAGCATTTT.

The chain carries TRBV5-1 and TRBJ2-1; maybe TRBD2 (5 bases). The V gene's germline CDR1 is SGHRS and CDR2 YFSETQ. The CDR3 totals 14 residues. V lost 0 bases to trimming and J lost 6 bases, with 10 bases between them. The chain's CDR3 is CASSLASTSNEQFF. The CDR3 nucleotides are TGCGCCAGCAGCTTGGCAAGTACTAGCAATGAGCAGTTCTTC.

The V gene is TRBV28, the J gene TRBJ2-5, with 11 bases matching TRBD2. The germline gives CDR1 MDHEN, CDR2 SYDVKM. Losses at the gene ends were 3 bases for V and 7 bases for J; bases not matched to a gene: 7. CDR3 size: 15 residues. The CDR3 loop reads CASSFAGTSGATQYF. DNA of the CDR3: TGTGCCAGCAGTTTCGCGGGGACTAGCGGAGCGACCCAGTACTTC.

This chain uses TRBV4-3 with TRBJ2-2, with no clear D. From germline, CDR1 is LGHNA and CDR2 YSLEER. This CDR3 comprises 13 residues. With 0 bases removed from V and 7 bases from J, the gap between germline ends came to 6 bases. CDR3 sequence (DNA): TGCGCCAGCAGCCAAGAACTCGTCGGGGAGCTGTTTTTT. This encodes CASSQELVGELFF.

The chain recombines TRBV11-3 with TRBJ2-1; 7 nucleotides line up with TRBD2. Per germline, CDR1 SGHNT and CDR2 YENEEA. This CDR3 region has 15 residues. With V trimmed by 5 bases and J by 5 bases, 9 bases remained unmatched. The CDR3 reads CASSGAGLPDNEQFF. As DNA, the CDR3 is TGTGCCAGCAGCGGAGCGGGACTACCCGACAATGAGCAGTTCTTC. Based on the CDR3 plus reference TRBV11-3 and TRBJ2-1, the full variable domain is EAGVVQSPRYKIIEKKQPVAFWCNPISGHNTLYWYLQNLGQGPELLIRYENEEAVDDSQLPKDRFSAERLKGVDSTLKIQPAELGDSAVYLCASSGAGLPDNEQFFGPGTRLTVL.

The sample holds one count of this clone. The chain uses TRBV7-2 and TRBJ2-5; TRBD2 aligns across 13 bases. Trimming removed 1 base from V and 5 bases from J; junction bases left unmatched: 4. From germline, CDR1 is SGHTA and CDR2 FQGNSA. The CDR3 length is 16 residues. CDR3 residues: CASSLGTSGSRETQYF. The CDR3 DNA follows: TGTGCCAGCAGCTTAGGGACTAGCGGGAGTCGGGAGACCCAGTACTTC.

This clone showed up just a few times. This sequence joins TRBV28 and TRBJ2-3, with D possibly being TRBD2 (6 bases). Germline CDR1 is MDHEN and CDR2 is SYDVKM. V was pared by 10 bases and J by 1 base, with 15 bases between. The CDR3 extends over 14 amino acids. The CDR3 bases are TGTGCCACCGGGGGTACGCACCGCACAGATACGCAGTATTTT. Protein: CATGGTHRTDTQYF.

The chain employs TRBV18 and TRBJ2-1, with 8 bases lining up with TRBD2. V shed 3 bases, J shed 5 bases, and the junction held 3 bases outside the gene matches. From germline, CDR1 is KGHSH and CDR2 LQKENI. This CDR3 contains 14 residues. CDR3 DNA: TGTGCCAGCTCACCCAAAGCGGGGGACAATGAGCAGTTCTTC. Amino acids: CASSPKAGDNEQFF.

Remarks on this clone: At one end the junction does not follow the germline gene, possibly because of a read error. The chain joins TRBV7-7 to TRBJ2-2; a weak D match, TRBD2 (6 bases). The germline V gene encodes CDR1 SSHAT and CDR2 FNYEAQ (reference sequence). The CDR3 contains 15 residues. CDR3 bases: TGTGCTAGCAGCCGGGACTGGGTCGACACCGGGGAGCTGTTTTTT. Its translation is CASSRDWVDTGELFF.

The rearrangement links TRBV19 to TRBJ1-5; 7 nucleotides agree with TRBD1. The CDR3 runs to 15 residues. The junction had 5 bases not matched to a gene; V was cut back by 0 bases and J by 6 bases. CDR1 is LNHDA, CDR2 SQIVND, per germline (reference sequence). The CDR3, as DNA: TGTGCCAGTAGTATAGAGTCGACAGGGCGTCAGCCCCAGCATTTT. Translated: CASSIESTGRQPQHF.

The chain uses TRBV27 and TRBJ1-4; TRBD1 aligns across 8 bases. Per germline, CDR1 MNHEY and CDR2 SMNVEV (reference sequence). Trimming removed 7 bases from V and 4 bases from J; junction bases left unmatched: 14. The CDR3 covers 17 residues. The CDR3 sequence is CASTSGTGLMINEKLFF. CDR3 nucleotides: TGTGCCAGCACTTCCGGGACAGGCCTCATGATTAATGAAAAACTGTTTTTT.

The genes are TRBV11-2 and TRBJ2-3; 7 bases fit TRBD2. Trimming at V came to 5 bases and at J to 2 bases, leaving 7 bases not matched to a gene. Germline V lookup: CDR1 SGHAT, CDR2 FQNNGV. The length of the CDR3 is 15 residues. The CDR3 DNA is TGTGCCAGCAGCGATGGGGGGGTGGACACAGATACGCAGTATTTT. Translating gives CASSDGGVDTDTQYF.

The chain is built from TRBV11-3 and TRBJ2-3; the D gene is possibly TRBD2 (5 bases). Trimming left V 6 bases short and J 0 bases short, with 13 bases between. Germline V gene sequence: CDR1 SGHNT, CDR2 YENEEA. The length of the CDR3 is 15 residues. The CDR3 DNA reads as TGTGCCAGCAGTCAGGACTTTTCTAGCACAGATACGCAGTATTTT. Amino acid sequence: CASSQDFSSTDTQYF.